This T cell receptor beta chain is drawn from a study of cytomegalovirus exposure and HLA in healthy donors. Study-wide background: Both the approximately 120 validation repertoires and the approximately 700 first-cohort repertoires used the same platform, as reported by a later analysis. Study-wide results and caveats: Reports indicated that the classifier achieved high specificity and sensitivity in diagnosing cytomegalovirus status. It was about 180 TCR beta chains that were listed as cytomegalovirus-associated.

Only in-frame clones appear in the TCRdb table, and some are missing; sequencing was by immunoSEQ multiplex PCR. Here the sample spans fewer than 350,000 clones, approximately 90% being singletons. The germline V gene encodes CDR1 SGHRS and CDR2 YFSETQ. The V end lost 0 bases, the J end lost 6 bases, and 11 bases lay between the germline ends. This CDR3 is 14 amino acids long. Turning to this clone: The antigen remains unidentified.

The chain carries TRBV5-1 and TRBJ2-3; D possibly corresponds to TRBD2 (6 bases). The TCR was taken from a woman between 18 and 30 years old in good health and CMV-seronegative. Specimen: PBMCs. DNA of the CDR3: TGCGCCAGCAGCTTGGATTCGGGGGTGGATACGCAGTATTTT. Its protein product is CASSLDSGVDTQYF.